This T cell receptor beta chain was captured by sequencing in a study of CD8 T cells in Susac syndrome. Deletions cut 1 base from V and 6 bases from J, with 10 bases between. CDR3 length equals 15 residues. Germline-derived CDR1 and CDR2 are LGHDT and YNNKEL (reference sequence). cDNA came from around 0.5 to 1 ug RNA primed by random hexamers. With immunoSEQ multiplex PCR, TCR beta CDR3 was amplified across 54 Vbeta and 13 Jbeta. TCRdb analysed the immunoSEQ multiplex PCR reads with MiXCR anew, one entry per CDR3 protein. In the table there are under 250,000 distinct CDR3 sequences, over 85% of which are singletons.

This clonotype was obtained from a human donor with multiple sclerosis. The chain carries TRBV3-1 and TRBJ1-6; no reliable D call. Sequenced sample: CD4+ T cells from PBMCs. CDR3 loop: CASSQVAGFNSPLHF. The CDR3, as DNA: TGTGCCAGCAGCCAAGTGGCAGGTTTTAATTCACCCCTCCACTTT.